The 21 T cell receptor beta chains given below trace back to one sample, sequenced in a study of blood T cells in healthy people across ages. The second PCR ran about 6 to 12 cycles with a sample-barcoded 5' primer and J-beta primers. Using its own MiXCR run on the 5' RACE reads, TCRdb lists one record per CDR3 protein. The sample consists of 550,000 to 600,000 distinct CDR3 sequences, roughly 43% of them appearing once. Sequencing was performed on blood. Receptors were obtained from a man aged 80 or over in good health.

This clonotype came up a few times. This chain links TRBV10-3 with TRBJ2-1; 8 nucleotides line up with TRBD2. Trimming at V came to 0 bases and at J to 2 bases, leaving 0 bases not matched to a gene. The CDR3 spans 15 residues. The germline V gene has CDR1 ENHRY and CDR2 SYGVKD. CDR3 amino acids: CAISESREAYNEQFF. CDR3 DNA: TGTGCCATCAGTGAGTCGCGGGAGGCCTACAATGAGCAGTTCTTC.

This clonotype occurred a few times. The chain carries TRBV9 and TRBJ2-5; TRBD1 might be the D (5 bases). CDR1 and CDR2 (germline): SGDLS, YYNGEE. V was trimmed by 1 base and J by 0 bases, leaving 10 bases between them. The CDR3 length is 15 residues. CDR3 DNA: TGTGCCAGCAGCGTACAACCGACAGACCAAGAGACCCAGTACTTC. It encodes CASSVQPTDQETQYF.

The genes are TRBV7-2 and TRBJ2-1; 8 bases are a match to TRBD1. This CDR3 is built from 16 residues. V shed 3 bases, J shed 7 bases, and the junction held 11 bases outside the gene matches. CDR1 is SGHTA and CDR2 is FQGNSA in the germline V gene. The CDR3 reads CASSFVARTGSNEQFF. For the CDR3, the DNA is TGTGCCAGCAGCTTCGTGGCACGGACAGGGTCAAATGAGCAGTTCTTC.

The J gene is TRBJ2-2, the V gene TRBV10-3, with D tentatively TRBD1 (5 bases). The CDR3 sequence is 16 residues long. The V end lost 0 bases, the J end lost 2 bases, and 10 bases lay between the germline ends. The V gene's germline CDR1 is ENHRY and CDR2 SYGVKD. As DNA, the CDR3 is TGTGCCATCAGTGAGTCGGTAGGGGCCAACACCGGGGAGCTGTTTTTT. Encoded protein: CAISESVGANTGELFF.

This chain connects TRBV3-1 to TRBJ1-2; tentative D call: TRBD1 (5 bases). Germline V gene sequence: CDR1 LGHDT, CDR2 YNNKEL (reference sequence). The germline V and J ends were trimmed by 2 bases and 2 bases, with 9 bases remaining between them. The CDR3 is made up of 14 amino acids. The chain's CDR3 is CASSQRGSNYGYTF. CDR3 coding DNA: TGTGCCAGCAGCCAACGGGGGTCCAACTATGGCTACACCTTC.

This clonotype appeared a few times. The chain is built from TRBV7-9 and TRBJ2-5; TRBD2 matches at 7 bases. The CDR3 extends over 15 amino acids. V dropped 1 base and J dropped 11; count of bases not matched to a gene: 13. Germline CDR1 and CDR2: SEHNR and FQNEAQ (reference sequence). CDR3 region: CASSLVIAGVNEQYF. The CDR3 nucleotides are TGTGCCAGCAGCTTAGTTATAGCGGGCGTAAATGAGCAGTACTTC.

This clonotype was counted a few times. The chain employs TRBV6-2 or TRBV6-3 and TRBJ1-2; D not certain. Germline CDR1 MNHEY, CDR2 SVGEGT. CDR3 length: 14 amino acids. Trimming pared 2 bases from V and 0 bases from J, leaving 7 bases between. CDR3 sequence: CASSYDGTNYGYTF. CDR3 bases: TGTGCCAGCAGTTACGATGGAACTAACTATGGCTACACCTTC.

In DNA form, the CDR3 reads TGCGCCAGCAGCCAAGAGCCGCAGGGTGACTATGGCTACACCTTC. Its translation is CASSQEPQGDYGYTF. This chain joins TRBV4-3 and TRBJ1-2; D may be TRBD1 (5 bases). This CDR3 contains 15 residues. Germline V lookup: CDR1 LGHNA, CDR2 YSLEER. V was clipped by 0 bases and J by 3 bases, with 11 bases between them.

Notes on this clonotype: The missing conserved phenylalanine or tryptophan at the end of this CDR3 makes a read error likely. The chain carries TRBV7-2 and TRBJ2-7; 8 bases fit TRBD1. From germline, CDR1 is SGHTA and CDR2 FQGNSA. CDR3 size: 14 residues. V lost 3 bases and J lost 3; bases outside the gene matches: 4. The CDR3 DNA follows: TGTGCCAGCAGCTTCCAGGGGGCGATCTACGAGCAGTACCTC. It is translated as CASSFQGAIYEQYL.

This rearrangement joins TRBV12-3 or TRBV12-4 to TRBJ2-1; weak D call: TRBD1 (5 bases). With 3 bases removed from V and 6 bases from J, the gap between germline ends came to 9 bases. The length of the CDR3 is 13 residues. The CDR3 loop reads CASSFDRLNEQFF. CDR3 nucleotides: TGTGCCAGCAGTTTCGACAGACTCAATGAGCAGTTCTTC.

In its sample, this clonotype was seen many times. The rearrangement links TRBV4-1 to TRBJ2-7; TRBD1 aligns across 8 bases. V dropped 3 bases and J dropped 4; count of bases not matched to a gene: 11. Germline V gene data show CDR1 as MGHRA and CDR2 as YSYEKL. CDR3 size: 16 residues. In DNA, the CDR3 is TGCGCCAGCAGCCAGGGGATACAGGGGGGTCGGTACGAGCAGTACTTC. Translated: CASSQGIQGGRYEQYF.

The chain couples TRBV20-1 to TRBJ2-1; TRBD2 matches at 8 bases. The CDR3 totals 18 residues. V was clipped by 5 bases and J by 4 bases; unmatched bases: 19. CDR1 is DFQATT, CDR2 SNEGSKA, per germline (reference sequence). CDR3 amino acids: CSAWLSGAGALNYNEQFF. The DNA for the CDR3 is TGCAGTGCTTGGCTTTCGGGAGCGGGGGCCCTCAATTACAATGAGCAGTTCTTC.

CDR3 bases: TGCGCCAGCAGCCAGGACAGGGTTGGCAATCAGCCCCAGCATTTT. Translation: CASSQDRVGNQPQHF. The chain is built from TRBV4-3 and TRBJ1-5, with 8 nucleotides matching TRBD1. The J segment lost 2 bases and the V segment lost 3 bases, leaving 3 bases of the junction unmatched. This CDR3 spans 15 amino acids. In germline, CDR1 is LGHNA, CDR2 YSLEER.

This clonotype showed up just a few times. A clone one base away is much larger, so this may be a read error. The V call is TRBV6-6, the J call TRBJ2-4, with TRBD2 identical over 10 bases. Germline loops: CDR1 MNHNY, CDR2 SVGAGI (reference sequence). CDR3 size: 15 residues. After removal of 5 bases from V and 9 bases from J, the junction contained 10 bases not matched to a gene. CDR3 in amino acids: CASSPARAGGGIQYF. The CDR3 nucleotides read TGTGCCAGCAGTCCCGCCCGAGCGGGAGGGGGCATTCAGTACTTC.

The CDR3 protein is CASRWAGSYEQYF. Here the CDR3 DNA reads TGTGCCAGCAGGTGGGCGGGCTCCTACGAGCAGTACTTC. V is TRBV12-3 or TRBV12-4 and J is TRBJ2-5; weak D call: TRBD2 (5 bases). The better agreement between TRBJ2-7 and the DNA end casts doubt on the J call. The CDR3 has 13 residues.

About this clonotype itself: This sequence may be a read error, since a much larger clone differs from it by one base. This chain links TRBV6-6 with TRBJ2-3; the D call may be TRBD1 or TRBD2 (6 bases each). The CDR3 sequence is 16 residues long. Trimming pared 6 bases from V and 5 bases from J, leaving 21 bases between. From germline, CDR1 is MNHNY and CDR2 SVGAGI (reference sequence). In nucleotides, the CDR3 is TGTGCCAGCAGCCTAGGAGGGGTAAGGGACATAGATACGCAGTATTTT. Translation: CASSLGGVRDIDTQYF.

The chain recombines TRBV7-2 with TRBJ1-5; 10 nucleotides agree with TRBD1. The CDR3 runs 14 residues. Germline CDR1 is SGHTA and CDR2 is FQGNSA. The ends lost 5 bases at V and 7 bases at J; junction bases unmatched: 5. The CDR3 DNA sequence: TGTGCCAGCAGCCGACAGGGGGCACGACAGCCCCAGCATTTT. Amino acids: CASSRQGARQPQHF.

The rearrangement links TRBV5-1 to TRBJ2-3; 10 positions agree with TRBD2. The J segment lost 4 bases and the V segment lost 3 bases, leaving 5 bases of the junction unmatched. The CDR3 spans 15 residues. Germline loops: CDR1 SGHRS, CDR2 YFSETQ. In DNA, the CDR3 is TGCGCCAGCAGCTCAGCGGGGGGGCCCCCAGATACGCAGTATTTT. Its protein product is CASSSAGGPPDTQYF.

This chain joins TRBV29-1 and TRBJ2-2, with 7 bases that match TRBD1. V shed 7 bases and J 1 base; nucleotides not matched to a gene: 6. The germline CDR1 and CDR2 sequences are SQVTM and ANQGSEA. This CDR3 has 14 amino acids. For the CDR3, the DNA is TGCAGCGCTGAGGACAGGCGGAACACCGGGGAGCTGTTTTTT. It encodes CSAEDRRNTGELFF.

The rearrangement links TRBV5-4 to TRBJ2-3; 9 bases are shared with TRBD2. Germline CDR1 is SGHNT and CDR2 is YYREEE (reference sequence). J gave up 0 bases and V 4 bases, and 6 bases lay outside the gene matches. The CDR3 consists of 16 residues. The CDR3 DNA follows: TGTGCCAGCAGCACACTAGCGGGCTCTAGCACAGATACGCAGTATTTT. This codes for CASSTLAGSSTDTQYF.

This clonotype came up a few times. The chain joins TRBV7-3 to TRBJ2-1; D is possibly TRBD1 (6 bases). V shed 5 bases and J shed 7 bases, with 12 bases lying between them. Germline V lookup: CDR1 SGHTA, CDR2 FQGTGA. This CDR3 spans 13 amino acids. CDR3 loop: CASSPNRANEQFF. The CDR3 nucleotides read TGTGCCAGCAGCCCCAACAGGGCGAATGAGCAGTTCTTC.